Listed below are T cell receptor beta chains from one sample, sequenced in a study of T cells in Graves' hyperthyroidism and ophthalmopathy. TCRdb recomputed calls from the multiplex PCR reads with MiXCR, one row per CDR3 protein. The sample has around 600,000 distinct CDR3 sequences, over 12% seen once. The source material was blood. The origin of the receptors is a woman younger than 35 with Graves' ophthalmopathy. Each CDR3 is given with its conserved first and last residue. Each record gives: V gene, J gene, CDR3 protein.

TRBV9,TRBJ2-7,CASSVGLAGTEQYF
TRBV4-2,TRBJ2-7,CASSQEPSGQGVYEQYF
TRBV3-1,TRBJ2-1,CASSQYGGDEQFF
TRBV6-5,TRBJ1-6,CASSYWDDSNSPLHF
TRBV6-2/TRBV6-3,TRBJ1-2,CASRDPDVYGYTF
TRBV9,TRBJ2-1,CASSVVGRGPYNEQFF
TRBV6-9,TRBJ1-4,CASSYKGATEKLFF
TRBV5-1,TRBJ1-2,CASSLGAEGSYGYTF
TRBV7-9,TRBJ1-2,CASSQTRDYTF
TRBV18,TRBJ2-6,CASSPLVISGANVLTF
TRBV7-3,TRBJ2-1,CASSPTPRDEQFF
TRBV7-9,TRBJ1-1,CASSLAEVTEAFF
TRBV18,TRBJ2-1,CASSPRLGTLGEQFF
TRBV20-1,TRBJ2-1,CSANRVGMSYNEQFF
TRBV6-1,TRBJ1-1,CASTQGATNTEAFF
TRBV12-3/TRBV12-4,TRBJ1-1,CASSLGWVTEAFF
TRBV30,TRBJ1-2,CAWSGGAGTNYGYTF
TRBV29-1,TRBJ2-3,CSVGERTSGTADTQYF
TRBV6-1,TRBJ1-4,CASREPGQGWEKLFF
TRBV5-1,TRBJ2-5,CASSFGGRGTGDGETQYF
TRBV20-1,TRBJ1-1,CSAESPDGYTEAFF
TRBV5-6,TRBJ1-1,CVSTTDRRNTEAFF
TRBV12-5,TRBJ2-4,CASGLVLGSQANIQYF
TRBV19,TRBJ2-2,CASSRTGGAAGELFF
TRBV28,TRBJ1-4,CASSVHLLDRDREGLNEKLFF
TRBV2,TRBJ2-1,CASSEGRFNEQFF
TRBV5-5,TRBJ2-1,CASSSGLGTGFLNEQFF
TRBV6-2/TRBV6-3,TRBJ2-3,CASSALTDTQYF